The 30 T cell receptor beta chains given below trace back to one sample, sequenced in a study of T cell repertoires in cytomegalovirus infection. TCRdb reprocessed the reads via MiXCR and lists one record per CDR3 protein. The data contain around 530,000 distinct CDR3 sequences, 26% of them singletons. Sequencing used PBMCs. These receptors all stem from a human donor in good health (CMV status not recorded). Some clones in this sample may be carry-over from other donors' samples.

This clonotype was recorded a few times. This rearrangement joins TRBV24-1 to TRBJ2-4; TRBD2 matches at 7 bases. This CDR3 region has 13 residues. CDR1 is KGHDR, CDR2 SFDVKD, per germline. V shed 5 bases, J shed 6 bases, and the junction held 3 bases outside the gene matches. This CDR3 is CATSASGGNIQYF. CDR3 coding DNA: TGTGCCACCAGTGCCTCGGGAGGAAACATTCAGTACTTC.

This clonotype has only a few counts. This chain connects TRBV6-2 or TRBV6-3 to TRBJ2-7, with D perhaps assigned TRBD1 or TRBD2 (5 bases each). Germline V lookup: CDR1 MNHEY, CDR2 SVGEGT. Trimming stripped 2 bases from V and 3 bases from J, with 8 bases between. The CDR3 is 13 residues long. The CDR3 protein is CASSYGGIYEQYF. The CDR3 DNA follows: TGTGCCAGCAGTTACGGGGGTATCTACGAGCAGTACTTC.

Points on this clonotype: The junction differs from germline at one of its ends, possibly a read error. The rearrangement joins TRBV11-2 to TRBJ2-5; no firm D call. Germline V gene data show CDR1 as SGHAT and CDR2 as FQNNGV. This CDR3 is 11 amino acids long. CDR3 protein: CASSLGEPPNF. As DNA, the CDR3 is TGTGCCAGCAGCTTAGGCGAGCCTCCGAACTTC. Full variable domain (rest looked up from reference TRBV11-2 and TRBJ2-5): EAGVAQSPRYKIIEKRQSVAFWCNPISGHATLYWYQQILGQGPKLLIQFQNNGVVDDSQLPKDRFSAERLKGVDSTLKIQPAKLEDSAVYLCASSLGEPPNFGPGTRLLVL.

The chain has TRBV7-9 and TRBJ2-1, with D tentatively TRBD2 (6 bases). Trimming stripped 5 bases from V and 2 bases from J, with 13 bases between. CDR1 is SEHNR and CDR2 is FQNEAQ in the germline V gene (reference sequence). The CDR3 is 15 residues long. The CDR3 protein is CASSPSGRTYNEQFF. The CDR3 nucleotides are TGTGCCAGCAGCCCCAGCGGGCGAACCTACAATGAGCAGTTCTTC.

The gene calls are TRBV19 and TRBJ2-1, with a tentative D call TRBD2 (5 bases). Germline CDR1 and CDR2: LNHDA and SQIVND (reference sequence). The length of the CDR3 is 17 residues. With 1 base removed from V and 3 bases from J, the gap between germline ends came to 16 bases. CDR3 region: CASSIVEVEGLYNEQFF. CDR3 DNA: TGTGCCAGTAGTATAGTTGAAGTTGAGGGCCTCTACAATGAGCAGTTCTTC.

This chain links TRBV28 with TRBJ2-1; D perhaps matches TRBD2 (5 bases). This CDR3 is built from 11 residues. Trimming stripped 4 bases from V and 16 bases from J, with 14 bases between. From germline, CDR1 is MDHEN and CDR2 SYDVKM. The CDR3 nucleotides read TGTGCCAGCAGTTCGAGGCAAGGAGGCTTCTTC. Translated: CASSSRQGGFF.

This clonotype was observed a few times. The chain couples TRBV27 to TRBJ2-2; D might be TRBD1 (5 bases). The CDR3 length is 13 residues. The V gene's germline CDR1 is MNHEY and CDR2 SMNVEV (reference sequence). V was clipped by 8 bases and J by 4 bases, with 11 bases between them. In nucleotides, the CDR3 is TGTGCCAGCGGAACACAGGTCACCGGGGAGCTGTTTTTT. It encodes CASGTQVTGELFF.

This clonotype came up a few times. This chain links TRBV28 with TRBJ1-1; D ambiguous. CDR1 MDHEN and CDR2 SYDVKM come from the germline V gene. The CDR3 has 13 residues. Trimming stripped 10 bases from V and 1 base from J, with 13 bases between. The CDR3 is CATQLTENTEAFF. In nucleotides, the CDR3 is TGTGCCACCCAGCTGACGGAGAACACTGAAGCTTTCTTT. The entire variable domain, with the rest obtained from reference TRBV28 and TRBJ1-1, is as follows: DVKVTQSSRYLVKRTGEKVFLECVQDMDHENMFWYRQDPGLGLRLIYFSYDVKMKEKGDIPEGYSVSREKKERFSLILESASTNQTSMYLCATQLTENTEAFFGQGTRLTVV.

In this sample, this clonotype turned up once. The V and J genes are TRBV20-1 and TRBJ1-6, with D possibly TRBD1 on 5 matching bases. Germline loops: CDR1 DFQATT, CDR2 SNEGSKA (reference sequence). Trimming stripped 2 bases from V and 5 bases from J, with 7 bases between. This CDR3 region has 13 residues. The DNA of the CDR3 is TGCAGTGCTAGAATGGGGCATAATTCACCCCTCCACTTT. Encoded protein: CSARMGHNSPLHF.

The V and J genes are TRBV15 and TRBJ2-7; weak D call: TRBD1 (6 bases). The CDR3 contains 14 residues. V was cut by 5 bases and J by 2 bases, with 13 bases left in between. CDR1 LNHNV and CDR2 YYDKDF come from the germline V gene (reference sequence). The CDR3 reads CATSSGDGTYEQYF. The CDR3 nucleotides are TGTGCCACCAGCTCAGGGGACGGAACCTACGAGCAGTACTTC. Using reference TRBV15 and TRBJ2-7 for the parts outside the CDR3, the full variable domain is DAMVIQNPRYQVTQFGKPVTLSCSQTLNHNVMYWYQQKSSQAPKLLFHYYDKDFNNEADTPDNFQSRRPNTSFCFLDIRSPGLGDTAMYLCATSSGDGTYEQYFGPGTRLTVT.

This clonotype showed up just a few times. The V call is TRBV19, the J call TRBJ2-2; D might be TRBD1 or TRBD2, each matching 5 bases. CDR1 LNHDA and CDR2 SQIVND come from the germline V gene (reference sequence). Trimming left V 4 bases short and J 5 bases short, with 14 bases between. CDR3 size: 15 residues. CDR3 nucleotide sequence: TGTGCCAGTAGTAGCGGACTGGGGGTTACCGGGGAGCTGTTTTTT. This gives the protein CASSSGLGVTGELFF.

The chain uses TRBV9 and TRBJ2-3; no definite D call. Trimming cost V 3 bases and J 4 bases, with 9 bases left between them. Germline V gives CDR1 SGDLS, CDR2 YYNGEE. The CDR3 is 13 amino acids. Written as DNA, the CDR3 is TGTGCCAGCAGCGGTTTCGACTCAGATACGCAGTATTTT. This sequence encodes CASSGFDSDTQYF.

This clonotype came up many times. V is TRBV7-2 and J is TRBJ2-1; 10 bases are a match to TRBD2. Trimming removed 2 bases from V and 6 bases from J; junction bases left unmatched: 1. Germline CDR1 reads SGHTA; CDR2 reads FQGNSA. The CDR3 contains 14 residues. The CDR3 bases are TGTGCCAGCAGCTTAAGCGGGAGGGCCAATGAGCAGTTCTTC. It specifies CASSLSGRANEQFF.

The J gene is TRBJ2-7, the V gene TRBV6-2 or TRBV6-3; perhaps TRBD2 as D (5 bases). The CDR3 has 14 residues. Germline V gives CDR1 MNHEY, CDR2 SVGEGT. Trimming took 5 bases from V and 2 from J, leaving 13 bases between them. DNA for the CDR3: TGTGCCAGCAGTAACGACTATCCCCCCTACGAGCAGTACGTC. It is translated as CASSNDYPPYEQYV.

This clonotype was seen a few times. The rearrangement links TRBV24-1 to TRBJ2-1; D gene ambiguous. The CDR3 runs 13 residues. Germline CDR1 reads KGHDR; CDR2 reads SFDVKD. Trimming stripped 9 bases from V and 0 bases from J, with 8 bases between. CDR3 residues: CATSRSSYNEQFF. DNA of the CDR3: TGTGCCACCTCTAGGAGCTCCTACAATGAGCAGTTCTTC.

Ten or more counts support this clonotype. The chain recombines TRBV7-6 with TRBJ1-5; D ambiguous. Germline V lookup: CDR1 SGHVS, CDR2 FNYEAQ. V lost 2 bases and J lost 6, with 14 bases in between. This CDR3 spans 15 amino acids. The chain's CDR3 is CASSLNVAAGQPQHF. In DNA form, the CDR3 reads TGTGCCAGCAGCTTAAACGTGGCGGCGGGTCAGCCCCAGCATTTT.

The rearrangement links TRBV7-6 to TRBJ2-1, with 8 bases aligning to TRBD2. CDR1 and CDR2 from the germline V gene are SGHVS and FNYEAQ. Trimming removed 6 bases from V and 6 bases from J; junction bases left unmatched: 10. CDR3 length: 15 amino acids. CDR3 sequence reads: CASSNREGRRNEQFF. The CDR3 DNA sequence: TGTGCCAGCAGTAATCGGGAGGGCCGGCGCAATGAGCAGTTCTTC.

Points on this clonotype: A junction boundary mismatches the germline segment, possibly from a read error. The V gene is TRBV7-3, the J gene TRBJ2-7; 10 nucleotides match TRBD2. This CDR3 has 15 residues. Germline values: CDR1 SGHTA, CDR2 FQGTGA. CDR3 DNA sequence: TGTGCCAGCAGTTTAAAAGCGGGAGGGCCCCTCGAGCAGTACTTC. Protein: CASSLKAGGPLEQYF.

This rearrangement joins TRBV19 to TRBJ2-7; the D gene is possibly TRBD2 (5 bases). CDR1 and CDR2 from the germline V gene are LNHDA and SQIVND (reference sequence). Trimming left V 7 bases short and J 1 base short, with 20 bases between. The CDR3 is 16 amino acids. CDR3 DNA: TGTGCCAGTAAAGCCTCCCAGACTAATCCATCCTACGAGCAGTACTTC. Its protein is CASKASQTNPSYEQYF.

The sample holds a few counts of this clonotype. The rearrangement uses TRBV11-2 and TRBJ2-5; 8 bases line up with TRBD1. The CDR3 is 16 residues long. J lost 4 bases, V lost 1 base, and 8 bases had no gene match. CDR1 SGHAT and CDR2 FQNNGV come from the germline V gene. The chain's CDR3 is CASSLGAGGLGETQYF. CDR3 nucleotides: TGTGCCAGCAGCTTAGGAGCAGGGGGCCTGGGAGAGACCCAGTACTTC.

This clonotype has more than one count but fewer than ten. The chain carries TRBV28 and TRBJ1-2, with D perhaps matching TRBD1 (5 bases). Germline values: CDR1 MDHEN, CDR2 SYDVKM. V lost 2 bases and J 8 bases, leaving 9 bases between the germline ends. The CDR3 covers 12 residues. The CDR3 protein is CASSLRQPGYTF. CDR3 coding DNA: TGTGCCAGCAGTTTAAGACAGCCGGGCTACACCTTC.

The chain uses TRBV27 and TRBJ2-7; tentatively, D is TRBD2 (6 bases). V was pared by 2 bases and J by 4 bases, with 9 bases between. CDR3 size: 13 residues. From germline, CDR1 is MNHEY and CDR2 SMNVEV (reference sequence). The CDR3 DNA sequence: TGTGCCAGCAGTTTACGGGAGCGGTACGAGCAGTACTTC. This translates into CASSLRERYEQYF.

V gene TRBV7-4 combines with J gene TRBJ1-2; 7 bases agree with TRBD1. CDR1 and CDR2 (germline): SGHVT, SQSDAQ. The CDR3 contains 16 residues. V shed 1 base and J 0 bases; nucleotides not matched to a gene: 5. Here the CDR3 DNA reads TGTGCCAGCAGCTTAGTTTCGACAGGGACTAACTATGGCTACACCTTC. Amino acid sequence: CASSLVSTGTNYGYTF.

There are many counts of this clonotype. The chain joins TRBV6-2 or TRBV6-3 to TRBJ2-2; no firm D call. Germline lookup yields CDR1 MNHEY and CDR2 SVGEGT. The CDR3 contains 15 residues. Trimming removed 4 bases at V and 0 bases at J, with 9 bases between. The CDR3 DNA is TGTGCCAGCAGTTTCGGGCCGACGAACACCGGGGAGCTGTTTTTT. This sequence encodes CASSFGPTNTGELFF.

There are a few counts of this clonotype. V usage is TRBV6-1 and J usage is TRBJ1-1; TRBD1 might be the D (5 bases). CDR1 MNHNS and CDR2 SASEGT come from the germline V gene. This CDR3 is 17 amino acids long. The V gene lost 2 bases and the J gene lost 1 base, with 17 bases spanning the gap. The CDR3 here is CASSEKGSPTGNTEAFF. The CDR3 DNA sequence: TGTGCCAGCAGTGAAAAGGGGAGCCCCACTGGGAACACTGAAGCTTTCTTT.

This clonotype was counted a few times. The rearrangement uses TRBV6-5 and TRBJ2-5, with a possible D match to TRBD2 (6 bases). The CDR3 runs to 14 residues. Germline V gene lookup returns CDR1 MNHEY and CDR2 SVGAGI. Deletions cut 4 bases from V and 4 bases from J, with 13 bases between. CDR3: CASSSPGAVETQYF. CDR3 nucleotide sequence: TGTGCCAGCAGTTCCCCGGGAGCGGTAGAGACCCAGTACTTC.

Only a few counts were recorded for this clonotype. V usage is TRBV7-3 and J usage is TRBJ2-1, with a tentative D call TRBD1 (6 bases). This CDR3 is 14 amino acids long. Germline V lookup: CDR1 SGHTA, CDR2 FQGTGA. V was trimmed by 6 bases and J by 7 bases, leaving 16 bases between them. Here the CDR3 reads CASSPGITGNEQFF. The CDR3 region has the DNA TGTGCCAGCAGTCCAGGGATTACAGGGAATGAGCAGTTCTTC.

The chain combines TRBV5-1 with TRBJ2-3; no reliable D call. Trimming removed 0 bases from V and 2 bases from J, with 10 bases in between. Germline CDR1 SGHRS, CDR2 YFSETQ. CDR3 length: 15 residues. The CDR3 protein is CASSLASEPTDTQYF. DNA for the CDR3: TGCGCCAGCAGCTTGGCCTCGGAACCCACAGATACGCAGTATTTT.

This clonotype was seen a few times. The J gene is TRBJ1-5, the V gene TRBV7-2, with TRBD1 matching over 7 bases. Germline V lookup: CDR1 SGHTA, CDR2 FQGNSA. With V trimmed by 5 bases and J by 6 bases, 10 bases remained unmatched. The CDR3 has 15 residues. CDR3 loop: CASSPGQYVGQPQHF. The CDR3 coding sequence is TGTGCCAGCAGCCCGGGACAGTACGTCGGTCAGCCCCAGCATTTT.

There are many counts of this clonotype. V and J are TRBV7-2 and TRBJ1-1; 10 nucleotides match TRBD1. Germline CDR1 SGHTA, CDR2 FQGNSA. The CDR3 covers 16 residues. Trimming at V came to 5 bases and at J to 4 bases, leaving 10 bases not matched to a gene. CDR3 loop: CASSPGDRGWSTEAFF. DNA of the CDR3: TGTGCCAGCAGCCCTGGGGACAGGGGTTGGAGCACTGAAGCTTTCTTT.